The table lists the clone carrying this TCR beta chain with many counts. Its antigen is still unknown. This specimen belongs to a study of early T cells in non-severe SARS-CoV-2 infection. The wider study: Bulk RNA taken from unsorted whole blood was sequenced, leaving chains unpaired. Study-wide results and limits: VDJdb matching, biased toward anti-spike CD8 responses, missed private and CD4 specificities.

Unique molecular identifiers were affixed to single, distinct cDNA molecules. TCRdb called the 5' RACE reads again in MiXCR, with one record for every CDR3 protein. Of nearly 45,000 distinct CDR3 sequences in the sample, 11% were seen once. CDR3 length: 15 amino acids. Trimming stripped 1 base from V and 5 bases from J, with 14 bases between. Germline CDR1 SEHNR, CDR2 FQNEAQ (reference sequence). Sequencing was performed on whole blood. This clonotype originated in an adult who was a healthcare worker with PCR-confirmed SARS-CoV-2 infection or an uninfected control (not recorded which). The genes are TRBV7-9 and TRBJ1-1; tentative D call: TRBD1 (6 bases). CDR3 in amino acids: CASSLVGGRLTEAFF. In DNA, the CDR3 is TGTGCCAGCAGCTTAGTCGGGGGGCGCCTAACTGAAGCTTTCTTT.